This is a list of T cell receptor beta chains from one sample in a study of shared clonotypes between healthy human individuals. TCRdb's copy holds only in-frame clones and misses some; the assay was immunoSEQ multiplex PCR. The repertoire has 2 million or so clones, over 85% of them found once; the top ten carry under 0.15%. What was sequenced was naive CD4+ T cells sorted from blood. The receptor set was obtained from a man in his late teens or twenties in good health. Each CDR3 is given with its conserved first and last residue. The size of a clone is reported for some rows only, either as once, few or many, or as a class for expanded clones.

J: TRBJ1-1; size: .; length: 14; V: TRBV7-2; CDR3: CASTAGGAYTEAFF
J: TRBJ2-7; size: .; length: 13; V: TRBV2; CDR3: CASSVAKSYEQYF
J: TRBJ1-1; size: .; length: 14; V: TRBV6-5; CDR3: CASSYSGAFSEAFF
J: TRBJ1-5; size: few; length: 16; V: TRBV6-1; CDR3: CASSEWPGRIDQPQHF
J: TRBJ2-7; size: .; length: 11; V: TRBV6-6; CDR3: CASSPSYEQYF
J: TRBJ2-7; size: .; length: 15; V: TRBV5-4; CDR3: CASSLGDRGRYEQYF
J: TRBJ1-5; size: .; length: 15; V: TRBV18; CDR3: CASSGQDLSNQPQHF
J: TRBJ2-2; size: .; length: 15; V: TRBV6-1; CDR3: CASRPQRGVTGELFF
J: TRBJ2-7; size: .; length: 16; V: TRBV7-2; CDR3: CASSPPIREGSYEQYF
J: TRBJ2-7; size: .; length: 14; V: TRBV11-1; CDR3: CASSLAAPTYEQYF
J: TRBJ1-2; size: .; length: 15; V: TRBV29-1; CDR3: CSVPDRGLGNYGYTF
J: TRBJ1-3; size: .; length: 16; V: TRBV5-1; CDR3: CASSSAGTAFGNTIYF
J: TRBJ2-7; size: .; length: 12; V: TRBV7-9; CDR3: CASRLGTYEQYF
J: TRBJ2-2; size: .; length: 13; V: TRBV5-4; CDR3: CASTHYDTGELFF
J: TRBJ1-4; size: .; length: 14; V: TRBV5-1; CDR3: CASSRDKTNEKLFF
J: TRBJ2-3; size: .; length: 13; V: TRBV19; CDR3: CASSTTKSDTQYF
J: TRBJ1-2; size: once; length: 13; V: TRBV5-6; CDR3: CASSILEGSGYTF
J: TRBJ1-3; size: .; length: 15; V: TRBV18; CDR3: CASSPDSSSGNTIYF
J: TRBJ1-5; size: .; length: 15; V: TRBV9; CDR3: CASSAAGQSNQPQHF
J: TRBJ1-6; size: .; length: 14; V: TRBV9; CDR3: CASSPRDRNSPLHF
J: TRBJ1-1; size: .; length: 15; V: TRBV10-2; CDR3: CATQNRGARDTEAFF
J: TRBJ1-5; size: .; length: 16; V: TRBV6-6; CDR3: CASSYSSRSSNQPQHF
J: TRBJ2-3; size: once; length: 15; V: TRBV29-1; CDR3: CSAEAGTTDTDTQYF
J: TRBJ1-5; size: .; length: 15; V: TRBV19; CDR3: CASSQGREGNQPQHF
J: TRBJ2-5; size: .; length: 14; V: TRBV29-1; CDR3: CSVEVGSWEETQYF
J: TRBJ2-7; size: .; length: 14; V: TRBV7-2; CDR3: CASSFSTGSYEQYF
J: TRBJ2-3; size: .; length: 16; V: TRBV30; CDR3: CAWSRGNALSLDTQYF
J: TRBJ1-1; size: .; length: 12; V: TRBV28; CDR3: CASSSQRTAAFF
J: TRBJ2-1; size: .; length: 15; V: TRBV5-1; CDR3: CASSPGTGSYNEQFF
J: TRBJ2-7; size: .; length: 14; V: TRBV5-1; CDR3: CASSFGGPPYEQYF
J: TRBJ1-6; size: .; length: 18; V: TRBV10-3; CDR3: CAISESLGVESYNSPLHF
J: TRBJ2-5; size: .; length: 14; V: TRBV5-1; CDR3: CASSLRLAVGTQYF
J: TRBJ2-6; size: .; length: 14; V: TRBV30; CDR3: CAWGQGGGANVLTF
J: TRBJ1-1; size: .; length: 13; V: TRBV6-1; CDR3: CASSGQGGSEAFF
J: TRBJ2-3; size: .; length: 15; V: TRBV27; CDR3: CASSSRPSSTDTQYF
J: TRBJ1-4; size: .; length: 18; V: TRBV7-9; CDR3: CASSLAGRVGATNEKLFF
J: TRBJ2-3; size: .; length: 16; V: TRBV2; CDR3: CASSRALAGVTDTQYF
J: TRBJ2-3; size: .; length: 13; V: TRBV18; CDR3: CASSPETRDTQYF
J: TRBJ1-3; size: .; length: 15; V: TRBV18; CDR3: CASSSDGSSGNTIYF
J: TRBJ1-2; size: .; length: 13; V: TRBV16; CDR3: CASSHSANYGYTF
J: TRBJ2-7; size: .; length: 11; V: TRBV30; CDR3: CAWKTGLEQYF
J: TRBJ2-3; size: .; length: 17; V: TRBV11-2; CDR3: CASSLIRGVDARDTQYF
J: TRBJ2-7; size: .; length: 13; V: TRBV11-2; CDR3: CASSLVGRYEQYF
J: TRBJ1-1; size: .; length: 13; V: TRBV28; CDR3: CASTGQKNTEAFF
J: TRBJ1-2; size: .; length: 14; V: TRBV12-5; CDR3: CASGPGRGNYGYTF
J: TRBJ2-3; size: .; length: 16; V: TRBV28; CDR3: CASMGGPFNLVDTQYF
J: TRBJ1-1; size: .; length: 15; V: TRBV5-1; CDR3: CASSLGDREITEAFF
J: TRBJ2-7; size: .; length: 13; V: TRBV5-1; CDR3: CASSLPETYEQYF
J: TRBJ1-5; size: .; length: 14; V: TRBV25-1; CDR3: CASSEWGSNQPQHF
J: TRBJ2-6; size: .; length: 15; V: TRBV6-5; CDR3: CASSYGGSGANVLTF
J: TRBJ1-5; size: .; length: 15; V: TRBV2; CDR3: CASRKDKYSNQPQHF
J: TRBJ2-7; size: .; length: 15; V: TRBV4-3; CDR3: CASSLGQGPSYEQYF
J: TRBJ2-7; size: .; length: 13; V: TRBV14; CDR3: CASSQQAAYEQYF
J: TRBJ1-2; size: .; length: 12; V: TRBV19; CDR3: CASSLQGRGYTF